The sequence of this TCR beta chain was determined in a study of blood T cells in healthy people across ages. Every participating donor contributed about 10 milliliters of peripheral blood through a draw. Per sample, at least 5 micrograms of total RNA were extracted. Concerning this clonotype: The antigen is not known.

Alongside a J-beta primer mix, a sample-barcoded 5' primer served in a second PCR lasting 7 to 11 cycles. MiXCR was run by TCRdb on the 5' RACE reads, yielding one entry per CDR3 protein. The sample records about a million distinct CDR3 sequences, about 53% being singletons. Findings and caveats of the study: It was held that diversity estimates obtained from one million T cells represented underestimates.

CDR3 size: 11 residues. Germline values: CDR1 MNHNS, CDR2 SASEGT. The ends were cut back, 10 bases at V and 7 bases at J, with 11 bases in the middle. V usage is TRBV6-1 and J usage is TRBJ2-1; D uncertain. The TCR sequence derives from a woman in her sixties in good health. Sequencing input: blood. The CDR3 protein is CATLAANEQFF. CDR3 in DNA: TGTGCCACCCTGGCGGCAAATGAGCAGTTCTTC.